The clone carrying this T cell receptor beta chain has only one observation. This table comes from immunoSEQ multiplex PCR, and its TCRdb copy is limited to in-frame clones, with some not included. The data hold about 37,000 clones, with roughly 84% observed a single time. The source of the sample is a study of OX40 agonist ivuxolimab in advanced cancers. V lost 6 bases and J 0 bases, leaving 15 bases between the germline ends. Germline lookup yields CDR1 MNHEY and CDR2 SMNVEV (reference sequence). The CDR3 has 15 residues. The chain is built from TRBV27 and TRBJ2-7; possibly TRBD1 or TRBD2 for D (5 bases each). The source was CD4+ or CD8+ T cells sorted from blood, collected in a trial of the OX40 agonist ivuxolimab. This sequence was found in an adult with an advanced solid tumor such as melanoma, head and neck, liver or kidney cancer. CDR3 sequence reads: CASSPVPGLSYEQYF. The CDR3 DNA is TGTGCCAGCAGCCCCGTACCGGGGCTCTCCTACGAGCAGTACTTC.